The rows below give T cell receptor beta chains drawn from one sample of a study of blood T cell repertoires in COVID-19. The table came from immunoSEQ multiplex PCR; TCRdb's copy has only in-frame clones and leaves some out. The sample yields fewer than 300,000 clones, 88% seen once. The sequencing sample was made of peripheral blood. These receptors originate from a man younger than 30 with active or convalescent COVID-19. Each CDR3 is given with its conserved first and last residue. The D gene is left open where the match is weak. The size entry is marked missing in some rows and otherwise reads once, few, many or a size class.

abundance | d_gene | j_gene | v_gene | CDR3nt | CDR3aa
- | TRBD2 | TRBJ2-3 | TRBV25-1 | TGTGCCAGCAGTGAACCAAGGGCGCGGGAGAGCACAGATACGCAGTATTTT | CASSEPRARESTDTQYF
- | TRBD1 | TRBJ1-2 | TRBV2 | TGTGCCAGGACAGGGAAGAATGGCTACACCTTC | CARTGKNGYTF
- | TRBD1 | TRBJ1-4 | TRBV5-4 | TGTGCCAGCAGCTATGGACAGGGGGCGTTTATTAATGAAAAACTGTTTTTT | CASSYGQGAFINEKLFF
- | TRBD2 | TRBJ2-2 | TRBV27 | TGTGCCAGCAGGGAGCGGGGGGGCGTCGGGGAGCTGTTTTTT | CASRERGGVGELFF
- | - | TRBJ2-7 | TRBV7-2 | TGTGCCAGCAGCTTAGATGGCAGGTTGGTCTCCTACGAGCAGTACTTC | CASSLDGRLVSYEQYF
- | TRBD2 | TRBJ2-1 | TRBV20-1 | TGCAGTGCTAGTAGCGGGGGGGCAGGTGAGCAGTTCTTC | CSASSGGAGEQFF
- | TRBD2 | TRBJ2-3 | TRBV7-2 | TGTGCCAGCAGCCCAGCTACTCTAGCGGGGGGCCTGACAGATACGCAGTATTTT | CASSPATLAGGLTDTQYF
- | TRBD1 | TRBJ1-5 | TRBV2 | TGTGCCAGCAGTGAATATGACAGGGGTACAGGTCAGCCCCAGCATTTT | CASSEYDRGTGQPQHF
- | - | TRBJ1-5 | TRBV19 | TGTGCCAGTAGTATCTCAGGCTATAGCAATCAGCCCCAGCATTTT | CASSISGYSNQPQHF
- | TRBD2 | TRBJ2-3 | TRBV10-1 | TGCGCCAGCAGTGATGGAGGCGGGGGGGCTAGGAGTACGCAGTATTTT | CASSDGGGGARSTQYF
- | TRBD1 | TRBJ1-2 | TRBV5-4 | TGTGCCAGCAGCCTGGGACAGGGGGCCCAGATGTACTATGGCTACACCTTC | CASSLGQGAQMYYGYTF
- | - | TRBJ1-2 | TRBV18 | TGTGCCAGCTCACCAGACAGGCTCGGCTATGGCTACACCTTC | CASSPDRLGYGYTF
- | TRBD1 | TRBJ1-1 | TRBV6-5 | TGTGCCAGCAGGAGGACAGGGGCGAACACTGAAGCTTTCTTT | CASRRTGANTEAFF
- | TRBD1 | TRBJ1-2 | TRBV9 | TGTGCCAGCAGCCCCGGGACAGGAACTAACTATGGCTACACCTTC | CASSPGTGTNYGYTF
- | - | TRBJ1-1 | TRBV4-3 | TGCGCCAGCAGCCAACCCTACCCAGGCAGCGGGCAGAACACTGAAGCTTTCTTT | CASSQPYPGSGQNTEAFF
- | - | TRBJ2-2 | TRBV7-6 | TGTGCCAGCAGCCCCCGGAGGGGAAACACCGGGGAGCTGTTTTTT | CASSPRRGNTGELFF
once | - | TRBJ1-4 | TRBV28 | TGTGCCAGCAGTTTAACGCAGGCCAGCCCGGAAAAACTGTTTTTT | CASSLTQASPEKLFF
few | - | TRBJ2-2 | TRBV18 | TGTGCCAGCTCACCACCGGGCAGGGGTGCGGCCGGGGAGCTGTTTTTT | CASSPPGRGAAGELFF
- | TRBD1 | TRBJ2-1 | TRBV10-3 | TGTGCCATCAGAATGACAGGGTTGGGTGAGCAGTTCTTC | CAIRMTGLGEQFF
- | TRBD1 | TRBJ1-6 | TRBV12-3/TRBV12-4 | TGTGCCAGCCGAACAGGGGGAGGTTCACCCCTCCACTTT | CASRTGGGSPLHF
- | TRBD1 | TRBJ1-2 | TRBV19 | TGTGCCAGTAGCAGGGGACAGTTGGATGGCTACACCTTC | CASSRGQLDGYTF
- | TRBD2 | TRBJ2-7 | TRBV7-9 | TGTGCCAGCAGCTTAGCGCAAGCGGGAGAACAGTACTTC | CASSLAQAGEQYF
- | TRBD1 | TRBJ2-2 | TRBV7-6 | TGTGCCAGCAGCTGGACAGGGGGCTCGGGGGAGCTGTTTTTT | CASSWTGGSGELFF
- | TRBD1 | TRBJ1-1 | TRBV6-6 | TGTGCCAGCAGTTACGCGGGGCCAGGGGGCACTGAAGCTTTCTTT | CASSYAGPGGTEAFF
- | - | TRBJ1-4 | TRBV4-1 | TGCGCCAGCAGCCAAGAGCGGGGGCTTGATGAAAAACTGTTTTTT | CASSQERGLDEKLFF
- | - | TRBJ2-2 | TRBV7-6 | TGTGCCAGCAGCCCTCGGGGGGCCGGCACCGGGGAGCTGTTTTTT | CASSPRGAGTGELFF
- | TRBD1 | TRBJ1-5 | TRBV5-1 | TGCGCCAGCAGGCCCGGGACAGGGGGGGATCAGCCCCAGCATTTT | CASRPGTGGDQPQHF
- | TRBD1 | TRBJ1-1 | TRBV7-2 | TGTGCCAGCAGCTTCCAGGGGGCATACACTGAAGCTTTCTTT | CASSFQGAYTEAFF
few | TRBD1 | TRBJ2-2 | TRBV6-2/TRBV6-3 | TGTGCCAGCAGTTACCGGGACAGGACACCCGGGGAGCTGTTTTTT | CASSYRDRTPGELFF
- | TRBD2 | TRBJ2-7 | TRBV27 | TGTGCCAGCACCCCCTCCCTAGCGGGGTTTCACTACGAGCAGTACTTC | CASTPSLAGFHYEQYF
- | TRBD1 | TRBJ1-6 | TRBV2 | TGTGCCAGCAGTCCCCTCCGGACAGGGAATTCACCCCTCCACTTT | CASSPLRTGNSPLHF
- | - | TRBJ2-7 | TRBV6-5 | TGTGCCAGCAGTTACTCTTCCGGTGGGCTCTACGAGCAGTACTTC | CASSYSSGGLYEQYF